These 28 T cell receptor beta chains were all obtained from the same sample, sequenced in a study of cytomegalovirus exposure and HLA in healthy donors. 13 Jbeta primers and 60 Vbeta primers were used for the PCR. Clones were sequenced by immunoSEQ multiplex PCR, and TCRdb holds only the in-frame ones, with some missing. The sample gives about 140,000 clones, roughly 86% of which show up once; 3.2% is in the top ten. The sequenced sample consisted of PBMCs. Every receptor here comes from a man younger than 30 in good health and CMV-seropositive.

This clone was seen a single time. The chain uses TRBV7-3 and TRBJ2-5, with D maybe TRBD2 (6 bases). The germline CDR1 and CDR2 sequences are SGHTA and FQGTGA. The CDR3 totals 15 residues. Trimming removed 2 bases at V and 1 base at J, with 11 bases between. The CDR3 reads CASSLGTQAQETQYF. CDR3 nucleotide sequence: TGTGCCAGCAGCTTAGGGACTCAGGCCCAAGAGACCCAGTACTTC.

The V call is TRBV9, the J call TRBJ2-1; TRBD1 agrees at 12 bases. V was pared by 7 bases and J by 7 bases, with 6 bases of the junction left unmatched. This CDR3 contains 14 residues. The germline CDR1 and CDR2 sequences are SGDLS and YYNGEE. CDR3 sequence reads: CASAGTGGPNEQFF. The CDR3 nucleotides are TGTGCCAGCGCCGGGACAGGGGGCCCAAATGAGCAGTTCTTC. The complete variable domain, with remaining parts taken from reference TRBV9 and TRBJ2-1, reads DSGVTQTPKHLITATGQRVTLRCSPRSGDLSVYWYQQSLDQGLQFLIQYYNGEERAKGNILERFSAQQFPDLHSELNLSSLELGDSALYFCASAGTGGPNEQFFGPGTRLTVL.

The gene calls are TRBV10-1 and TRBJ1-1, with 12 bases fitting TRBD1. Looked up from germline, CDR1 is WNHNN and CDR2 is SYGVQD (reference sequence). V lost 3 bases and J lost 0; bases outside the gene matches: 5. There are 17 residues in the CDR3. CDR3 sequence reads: CASSEGTGGTMNTEAFF. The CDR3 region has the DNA TGCGCCAGCAGTGAAGGGACAGGGGGCACCATGAACACTGAAGCTTTCTTT.

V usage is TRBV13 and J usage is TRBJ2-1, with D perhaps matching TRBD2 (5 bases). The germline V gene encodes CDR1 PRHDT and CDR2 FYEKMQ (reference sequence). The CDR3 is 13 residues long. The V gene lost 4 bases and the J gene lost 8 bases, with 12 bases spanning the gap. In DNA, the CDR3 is TGTGCCAGCAGCTACCACCTGGAGGATGAGCAGTTCTTC. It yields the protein CASSYHLEDEQFF.

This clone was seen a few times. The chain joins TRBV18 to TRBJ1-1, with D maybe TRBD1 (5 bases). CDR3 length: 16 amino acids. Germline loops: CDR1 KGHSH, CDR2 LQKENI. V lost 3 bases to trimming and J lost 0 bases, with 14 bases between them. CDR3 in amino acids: CASSPPGGAMNTEAFF. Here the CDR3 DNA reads TGTGCCAGCTCACCGCCCGGAGGGGCAATGAACACTGAAGCTTTCTTT.

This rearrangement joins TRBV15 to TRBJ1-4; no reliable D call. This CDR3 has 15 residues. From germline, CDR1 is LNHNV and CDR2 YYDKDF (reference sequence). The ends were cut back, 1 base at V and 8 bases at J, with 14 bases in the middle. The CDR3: CATSRGRGRAEKLFF. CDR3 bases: TGTGCCACCAGCAGAGGTCGGGGAAGGGCCGAAAAACTGTTTTTT.

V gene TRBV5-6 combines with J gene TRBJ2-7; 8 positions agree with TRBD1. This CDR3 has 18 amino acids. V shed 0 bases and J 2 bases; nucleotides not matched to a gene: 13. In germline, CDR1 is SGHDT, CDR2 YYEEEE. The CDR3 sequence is CASSLGRGQVQFTYEQYF. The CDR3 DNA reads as TGTGCCAGCAGCTTGGGCAGGGGGCAGGTCCAATTTACCTACGAGCAGTACTTC.

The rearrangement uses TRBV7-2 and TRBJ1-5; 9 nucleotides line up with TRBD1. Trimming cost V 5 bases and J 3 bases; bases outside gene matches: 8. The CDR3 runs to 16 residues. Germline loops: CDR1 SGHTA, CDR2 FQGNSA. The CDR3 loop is CASSPKRDRVNQPQHF. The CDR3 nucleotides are TGTGCCAGCAGCCCAAAAAGGGACAGGGTCAATCAGCCCCAGCATTTT. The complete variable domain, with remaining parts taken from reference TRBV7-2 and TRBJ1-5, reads GAGVSQSPSNKVTEKGKDVELRCDPISGHTALYWYRQSLGQGLEFLIYFQGNSAPDKSGLPSDRFSAERTGGSVSTLTIQRTQQEDSAVYLCASSPKRDRVNQPQHFGDGTRLSIL.

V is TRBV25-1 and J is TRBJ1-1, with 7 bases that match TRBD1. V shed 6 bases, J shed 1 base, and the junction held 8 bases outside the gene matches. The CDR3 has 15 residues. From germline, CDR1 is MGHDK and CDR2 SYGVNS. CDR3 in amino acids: CASRIPGQSNTEAFF. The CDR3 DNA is TGTGCCAGCAGGATACCGGGACAGTCGAACACTGAAGCTTTCTTT.

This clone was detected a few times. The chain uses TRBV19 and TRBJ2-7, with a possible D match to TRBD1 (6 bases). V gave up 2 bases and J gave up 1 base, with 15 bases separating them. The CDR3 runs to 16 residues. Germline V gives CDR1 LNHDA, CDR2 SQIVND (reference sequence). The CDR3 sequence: CASSIQGTFRSYEQYF. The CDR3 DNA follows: TGTGCCAGTAGTATACAAGGGACATTCCGATCCTACGAGCAGTACTTC.

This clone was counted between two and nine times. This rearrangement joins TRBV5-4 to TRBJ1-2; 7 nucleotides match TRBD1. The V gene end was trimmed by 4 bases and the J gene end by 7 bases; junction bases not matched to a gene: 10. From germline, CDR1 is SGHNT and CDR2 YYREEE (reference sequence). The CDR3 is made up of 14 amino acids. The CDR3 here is CASSTETGYGGYTF. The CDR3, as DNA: TGTGCCAGCAGCACCGAGACAGGGTACGGTGGCTACACCTTC.

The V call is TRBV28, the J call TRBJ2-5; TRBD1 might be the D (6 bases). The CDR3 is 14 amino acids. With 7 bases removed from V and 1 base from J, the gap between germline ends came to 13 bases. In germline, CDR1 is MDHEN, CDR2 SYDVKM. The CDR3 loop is CASNTQGPQETQYF. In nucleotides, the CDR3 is TGTGCCAGCAATACTCAGGGGCCCCAAGAGACCCAGTACTTC.

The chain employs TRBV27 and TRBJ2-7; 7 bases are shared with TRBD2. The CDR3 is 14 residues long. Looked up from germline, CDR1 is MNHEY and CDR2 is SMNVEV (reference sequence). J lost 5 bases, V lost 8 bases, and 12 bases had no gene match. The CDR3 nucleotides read TGTGCCAGCCGACGACTAGCAGGGCTGGACGAGCAGTACTTC. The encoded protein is CASRRLAGLDEQYF.

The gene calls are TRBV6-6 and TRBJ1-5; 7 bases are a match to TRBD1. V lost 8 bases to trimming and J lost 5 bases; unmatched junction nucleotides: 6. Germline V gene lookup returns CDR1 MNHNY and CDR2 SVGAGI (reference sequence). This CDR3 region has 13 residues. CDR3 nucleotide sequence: TGTGCCAGCGACAGGGAACGGTATCAGCCCCAGCATTTT. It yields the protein CASDRERYQPQHF.

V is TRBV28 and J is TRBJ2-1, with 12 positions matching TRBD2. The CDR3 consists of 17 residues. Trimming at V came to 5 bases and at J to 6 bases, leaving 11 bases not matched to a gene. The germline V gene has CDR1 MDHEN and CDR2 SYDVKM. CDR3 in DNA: TGTGCCAGCAGTGCCACCATCCTAGCGGGAGGGGGCAATGAGCAGTTCTTC. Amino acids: CASSATILAGGGNEQFF.

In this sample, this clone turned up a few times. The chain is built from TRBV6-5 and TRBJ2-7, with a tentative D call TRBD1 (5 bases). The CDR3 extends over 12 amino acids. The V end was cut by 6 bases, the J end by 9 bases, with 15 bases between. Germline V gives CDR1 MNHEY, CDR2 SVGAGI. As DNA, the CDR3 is TGTGCCAGCAGCCCTCAAAGGGGATCGCAGTACTTC. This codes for CASSPQRGSQYF.

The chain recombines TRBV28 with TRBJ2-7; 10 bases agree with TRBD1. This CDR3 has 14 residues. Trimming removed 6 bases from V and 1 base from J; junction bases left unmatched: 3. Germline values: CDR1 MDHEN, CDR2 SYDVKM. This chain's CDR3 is CASSRDRGSYEQYF. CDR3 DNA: TGTGCCAGCAGCCGGGACAGGGGTTCCTACGAGCAGTACTTC.

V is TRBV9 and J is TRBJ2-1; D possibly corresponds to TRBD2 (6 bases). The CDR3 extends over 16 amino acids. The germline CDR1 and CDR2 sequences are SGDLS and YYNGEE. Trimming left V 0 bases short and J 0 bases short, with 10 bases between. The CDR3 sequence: CASSVDLRGSYNEQFF. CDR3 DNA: TGTGCCAGCAGCGTAGATCTGCGGGGCTCCTACAATGAGCAGTTCTTC.

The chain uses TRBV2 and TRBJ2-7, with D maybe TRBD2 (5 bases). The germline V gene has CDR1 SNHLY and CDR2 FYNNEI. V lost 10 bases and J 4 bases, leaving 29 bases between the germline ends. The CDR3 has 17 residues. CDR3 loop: CAILPDPQAGRIYEQYF. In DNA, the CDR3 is TGTGCCATCCTACCGGACCCCCAGGCGGGTCGGATTTACGAGCAGTACTTC.

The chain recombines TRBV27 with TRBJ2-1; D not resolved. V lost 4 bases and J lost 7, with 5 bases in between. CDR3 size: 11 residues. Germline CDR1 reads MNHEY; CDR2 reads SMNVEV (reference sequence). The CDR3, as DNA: TGTGCCAGCAGTTGGGCTAATGAGCAGTTCTTC. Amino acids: CASSWANEQFF.

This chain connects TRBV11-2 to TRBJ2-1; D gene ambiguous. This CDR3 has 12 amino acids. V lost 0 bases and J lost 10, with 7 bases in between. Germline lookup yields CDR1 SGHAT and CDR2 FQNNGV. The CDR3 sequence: CASSLENQEQFF. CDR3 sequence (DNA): TGTGCCAGCAGCTTAGAGAATCAGGAGCAGTTCTTC.

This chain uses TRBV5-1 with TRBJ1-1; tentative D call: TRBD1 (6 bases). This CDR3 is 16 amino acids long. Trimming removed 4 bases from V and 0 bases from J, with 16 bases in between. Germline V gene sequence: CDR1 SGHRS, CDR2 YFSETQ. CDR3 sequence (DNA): TGCGCCAGCAGCGGGGTGGGACACGGGTTGAACACTGAAGCTTTCTTT. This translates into CASSGVGHGLNTEAFF.

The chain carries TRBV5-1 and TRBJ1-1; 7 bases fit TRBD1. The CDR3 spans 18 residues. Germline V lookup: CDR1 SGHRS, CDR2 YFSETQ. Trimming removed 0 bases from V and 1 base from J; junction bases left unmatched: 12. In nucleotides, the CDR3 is TGCGCCAGCAGCTTGGCTACGGGCGGAGGGGGCCCGAACACTGAAGCTTTCTTT. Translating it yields CASSLATGGGGPNTEAFF.

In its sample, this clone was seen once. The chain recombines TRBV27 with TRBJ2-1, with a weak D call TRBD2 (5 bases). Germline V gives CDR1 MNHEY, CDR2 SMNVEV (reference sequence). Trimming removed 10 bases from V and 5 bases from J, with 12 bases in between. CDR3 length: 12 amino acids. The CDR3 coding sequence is TGTGCCACCTCCCGGGGAAACAATGAGCAGTTCTTC. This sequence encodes CATSRGNNEQFF.

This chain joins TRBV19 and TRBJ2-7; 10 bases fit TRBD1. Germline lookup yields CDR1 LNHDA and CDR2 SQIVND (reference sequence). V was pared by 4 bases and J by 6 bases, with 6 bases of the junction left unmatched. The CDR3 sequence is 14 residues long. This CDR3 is CASSRQGAGREQYF. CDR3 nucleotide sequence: TGTGCCAGTAGTAGACAGGGGGCCGGGCGCGAGCAGTACTTC.

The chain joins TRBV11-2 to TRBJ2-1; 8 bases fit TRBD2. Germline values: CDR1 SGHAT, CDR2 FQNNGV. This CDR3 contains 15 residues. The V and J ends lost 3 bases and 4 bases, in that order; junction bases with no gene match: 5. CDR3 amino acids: CASSFSLAGYNEQFF. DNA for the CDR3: TGTGCCAGCAGCTTTAGCCTAGCGGGTTACAATGAGCAGTTCTTC.

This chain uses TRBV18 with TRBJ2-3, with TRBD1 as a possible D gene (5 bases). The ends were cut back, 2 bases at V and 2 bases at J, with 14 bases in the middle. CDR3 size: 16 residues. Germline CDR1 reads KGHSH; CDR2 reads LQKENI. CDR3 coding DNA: TGTGCCAGCTCACCATCGGGTACAGGATCCACAGATACGCAGTATTTT. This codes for CASSPSGTGSTDTQYF.

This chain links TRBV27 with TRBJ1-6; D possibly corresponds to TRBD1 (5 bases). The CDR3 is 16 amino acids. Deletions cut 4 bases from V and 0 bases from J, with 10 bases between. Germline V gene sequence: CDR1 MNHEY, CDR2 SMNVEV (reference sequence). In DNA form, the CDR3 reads TGTGCCAGCAGTTGGGGGGGGAGCTCCTATAATTCACCCCTCCACTTT. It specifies CASSWGGSSYNSPLHF.